This T cell receptor (beta chain) was recovered during a study of T cell clonotyping in hematopoietic cell transplantation. The ends were cut back, 1 base at V and 0 bases at J, with 15 bases in the middle. CDR1 is SGHAT, CDR2 FQDESV, per germline (reference sequence). The CDR3 is 17 amino acids. Some clones are missing from TCRdb's copy, which holds only in-frame ones; the method was immunoSEQ multiplex PCR. The sample carries around 7,300 clones, just over 95% recorded once. The sample consisted of PBMCs, taken 30 days after allogeneic stem cell transplant. The chain uses TRBV11-1 and TRBJ1-1, with a possible D match to TRBD1 (5 bases). The source of this sequence is a male patient aged 60 to 75 who had an allogeneic stem cell transplant from a related donor, so the T cells may come from the graft donor. Some clones in this sample may be carry-over from other donors' samples. The CDR3 nucleotides are TGTGCCAGCAGCTTAGACCCCGTTGGGGGAATGAACACTGAAGCTTTCTTT. This translates into CASSLDPVGGMNTEAFF.